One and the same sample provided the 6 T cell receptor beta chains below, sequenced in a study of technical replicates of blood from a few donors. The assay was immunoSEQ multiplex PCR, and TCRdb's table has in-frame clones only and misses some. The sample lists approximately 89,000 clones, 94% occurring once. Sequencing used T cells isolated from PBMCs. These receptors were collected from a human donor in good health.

This CDR3 is CASREGLGWNTEAFF. The CDR3 DNA sequence: TGTGCCAGCAGGGAGGGCTTAGGATGGAACACTGAAGCTTTCTTT. This rearrangement joins TRBV6-5 to TRBJ1-1; D unclear. This CDR3 region has 15 residues. Trimming left V 6 bases short and J 1 base short, with 15 bases between. Germline V gene data show CDR1 as MNHEY and CDR2 as SVGAGI.

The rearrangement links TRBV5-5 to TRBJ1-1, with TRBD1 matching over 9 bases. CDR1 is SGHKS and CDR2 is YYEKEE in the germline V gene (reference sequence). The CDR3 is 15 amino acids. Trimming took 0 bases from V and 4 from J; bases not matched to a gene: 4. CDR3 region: CASSLGTGVGTEAFF. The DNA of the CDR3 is TGTGCCAGCAGCTTGGGGACAGGGGTGGGCACTGAAGCTTTCTTT.

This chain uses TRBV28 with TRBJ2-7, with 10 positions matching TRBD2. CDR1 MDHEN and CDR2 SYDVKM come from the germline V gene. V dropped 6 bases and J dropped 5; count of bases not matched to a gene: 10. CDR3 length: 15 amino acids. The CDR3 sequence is CASSSVAGGWNEQYF. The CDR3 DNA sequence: TGTGCCAGCAGCTCTGTAGCGGGAGGTTGGAACGAGCAGTACTTC.

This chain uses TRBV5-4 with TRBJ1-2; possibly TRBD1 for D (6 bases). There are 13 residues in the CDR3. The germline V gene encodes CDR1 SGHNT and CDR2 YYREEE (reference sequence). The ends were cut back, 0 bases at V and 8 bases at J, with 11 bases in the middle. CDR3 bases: TGTGCCAGCAGCTTGGCTGGGGGCCTGGGCTACACCTTC. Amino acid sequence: CASSLAGGLGYTF.

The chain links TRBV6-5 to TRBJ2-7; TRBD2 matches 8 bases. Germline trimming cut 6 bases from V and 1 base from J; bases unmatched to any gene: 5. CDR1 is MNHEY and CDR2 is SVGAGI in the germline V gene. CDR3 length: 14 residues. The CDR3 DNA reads TGTGCCAGCAGGACGGCTAGCGGGTCCTACGAGCAGTACTTC. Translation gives CASRTASGSYEQYF.

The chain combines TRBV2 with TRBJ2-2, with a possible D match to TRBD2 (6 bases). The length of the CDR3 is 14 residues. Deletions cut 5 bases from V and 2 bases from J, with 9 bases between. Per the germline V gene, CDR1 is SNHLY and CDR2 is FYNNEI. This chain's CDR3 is CASSPDYNTGELFF. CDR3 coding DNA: TGTGCCAGCAGTCCGGACTATAACACCGGGGAGCTGTTTTTT.